A selection of T cell receptor beta chains follows, all from one sample in a study of Tregs in tolerant kidney transplant recipients. The assay was immunoSEQ multiplex PCR, and TCRdb's table has in-frame clones only and misses some. The sample includes under 95,000 clones, under 95% of them seen just once. The source was Tregs from blood, collected before the transplant. Receptors originate from a human donor who received a combined kidney and bone marrow transplant. The CDR3 runs from the conserved cysteine through the conserved F or W. D genes are given only for firm matches. Clone size is not always given. Where it is, it says once, few, many or a class for expanded clones.

abundance	v_gene	d_gene	j_gene	CDR3aa	CDR3nt
few	TRBV2	TRBD2	TRBJ2-1	CASSGGTSGSNEQFF	TGTGCCAGCAGTGGTGGGACTAGCGGGAGCAATGAGCAGTTCTTC
-	TRBV6-1	-	TRBJ1-1	CASSEALLRTVAFF	TGTGCCAGCAGTGAAGCGCTTCTCAGGACCGTGGCTTTCTTT
-	TRBV11-2	-	TRBJ2-1	CASSFGELGGGSGQFF	TGTGCCAGCAGCTTTGGGGAACTGGGAGGTGGGTCAGGGCAGTTCTTC
-	TRBV7-8	TRBD2	TRBJ2-2	CASTTRGLAGVPWRTGELFF	TGTGCCAGCACCACAAGAGGATTAGCGGGAGTCCCTTGGCGAACCGGGGAGCTGTTTTTT
-	TRBV28	-	TRBJ2-5	CASRSTGQETQYF	TGTGCCAGCAGATCGACAGGCCAAGAGACCCAGTACTTC
-	TRBV30	-	TRBJ1-1	CAWSEGLVNTEAFF	TGTGCCTGGAGCGAGGGACTGGTAAACACTGAAGCTTTCTTT
-	TRBV28	-	TRBJ2-1	CASSLTLGLSNEQFF	TGTGCCAGCAGTTTAACCCTGGGCCTTTCCAATGAGCAGTTCTTC
-	TRBV19	TRBD1	TRBJ2-5	CASSPSNRGETQYF	TGTGCCAGTAGTCCATCGAACAGGGGTGAGACCCAGTACTTC
few	TRBV6-1	TRBD2	TRBJ2-2	CASRGRGDTGELFF	TGTGCCAGCAGGGGGCGGGGGGACACCGGGGAGCTGTTTTTT
-	TRBV6-1	TRBD1	TRBJ1-1	CASSLLTGRNTEAFF	TGTGCCAGCAGCTTATTGACAGGGAGGAACACTGAAGCTTTCTTT
once	TRBV28	-	TRBJ2-5	CASSLHTHVETQYF	TGTGCCAGCAGCTTACATACCCACGTGGAGACCCAGTACTTC
-	TRBV10-1	-	TRBJ2-1	CASLPPLDNKQFF	TGCGCTTCCCTGCCCCCACTGGATAATAAGCAGTTCTTC
-	TRBV28	TRBD1	TRBJ1-2	CASSLLGQGRRGYTF	TGTGCCAGCAGTTTATTGGGACAGGGGAGGAGGGGCTACACCTTC
-	TRBV6-5	-	TRBJ1-2	CASSPVGAYGYTF	TGTGCCAGCAGCCCTGTCGGAGCTTATGGCTACACCTTC
-	TRBV19	TRBD1	TRBJ1-1	CASVDRGHTEAFF	TGTGCCAGTGTCGACAGGGGGCACACTGAAGCTTTCTTT
-	TRBV11-3	-	TRBJ2-7	CASSLGGSVSEQYF	TGTGCCAGCAGCTTAGGCGGTAGCGTATCCGAGCAGTACTTC
-	TRBV2	-	TRBJ2-2	CASSERVGRTGELFF	TGTGCCAGCAGTGAACGAGTCGGGAGAACTGGGGAGCTGTTTTTT
-	TRBV10-3	TRBD1	TRBJ2-6	CAITRQGDSGANVLTF	TGTGCCATCACTAGACAGGGTGACTCTGGGGCCAACGTCCTGACTTTC
-	TRBV15	TRBD1	TRBJ1-4	CATRRDRGDEKLFF	TGTGCCACCAGAAGGGACAGGGGGGATGAAAAACTGTTTTTT
few	TRBV11-3	TRBD2	TRBJ2-2	CASSLNFPGLAGANTGELFF	TGTGCCAGCAGCTTAAATTTTCCGGGACTAGCGGGAGCGAACACCGGGGAGCTGTTTTTT
-	TRBV6-5	TRBD2	TRBJ2-1	CASSYFAGGYNEQFF	TGTGCCAGCAGTTACTTTGCGGGAGGATACAATGAGCAGTTCTTC
-	TRBV6-5	TRBD1	TRBJ2-5	CATHRGPQETQYF	TGTGCCACCCACAGGGGGCCCCAAGAGACCCAGTACTTC
-	TRBV15	TRBD1	TRBJ1-2	CATSTTGTGNFYGYTF	TGTGCCACCAGCACAACCGGGACAGGGAATTTCTATGGCTACACCTTC
-	TRBV7-2	TRBD1	TRBJ1-1	CASSFRDRVNTEAFF	TGTGCCAGCAGCTTCCGGGACAGGGTGAACACTGAAGCTTTCTTT
-	TRBV5-4	-	TRBJ2-3	CASRTQRANTDTQYF	TGTGCCAGCAGAACCCAGCGGGCCAACACAGATACGCAGTATTTT
-	TRBV6-5	TRBD2	TRBJ2-7	CASTSARRGDYEQYF	TGTGCCAGCACTAGCGCAAGACGGGGGGACTACGAGCAGTACTTC
-	TRBV19	-	TRBJ1-5	CASSKGQRNQPQHF	TGTGCCAGTAGTAAGGGACAACGCAATCAGCCCCAGCATTTT
-	TRBV25-1	TRBD2	TRBJ2-5	CASSELTSGSGETQYF	TGTGCCAGCAGTGAGTTGACTAGCGGGAGTGGAGAGACCCAGTACTTC
-	TRBV28	-	TRBJ1-2	CASNVGGGFGYGYTF	TGTGCCAGCAACGTAGGGGGAGGCTTTGGCTATGGCTACACCTTC
-	TRBV7-9	-	TRBJ1-2	CASSLVLGMSYGYTF	TGTGCCAGCAGCTTAGTGTTAGGGATGAGCTATGGCTACACCTTC
-	TRBV7-2	-	TRBJ1-1	CASSLDQANTEAFF	TGTGCCAGCAGCTTAGATCAGGCTAACACTGAAGCTTTCTTT
-	TRBV28	TRBD2	TRBJ2-7	CASIPGGAGEGEQYF	TGTGCCAGCATCCCGGGCGGGGCGGGAGAAGGCGAGCAGTACTTC
-	TRBV9	-	TRBJ1-6	CASSVDLGLNSPLHF	TGTGCCAGCAGCGTAGATCTGGGACTTAATTCACCCCTCCACTTT
once	TRBV6-1	-	TRBJ1-5	CATIRRDSNQPQHF	TGTGCCACCATCCGCCGGGACAGCAATCAGCCCCAGCATTTT
-	TRBV6-6	TRBD2	TRBJ2-1	CASSLAGIEQFF	TGTGCCAGCAGTTTAGCGGGAATTGAGCAGTTCTTC
-	TRBV7-6	-	TRBJ2-5	CASSLMQETQYF	TGTGCCAGCAGCTTAATGCAAGAGACCCAGTACTTC
-	TRBV28	TRBD1	TRBJ1-4	CASRRGRVEKLFF	TGTGCCAGCCGCAGGGGGCGGGTTGAAAAACTGTTTTTT
-	TRBV2	-	TRBJ1-3	CASSEQARGYSGNTIYF	TGTGCCAGCAGTGAACAAGCGAGGGGGTACTCTGGAAACACCATATATTTT
-	TRBV19	-	TRBJ1-1	CASSSLTAGGDTEAFF	TGTGCCAGTAGTAGTCTGACAGCAGGAGGGGACACTGAAGCTTTCTTT
-	TRBV14	-	TRBJ2-6	CASSPQGSGANVLTF	TGTGCCAGCAGCCCTCAGGGCTCTGGGGCCAACGTCCTGACTTTC
-	TRBV4-2	-	TRBJ1-6	CASSLVNSPLHF	TGTGCCAGCAGCCTCGTAAATTCACCCCTCCACTTT
-	TRBV20-1	-	TRBJ2-7	CSAPTTYEQYF	TGCAGTGCGCCGACAACCTACGAGCAGTACTTC
-	TRBV19	TRBD2	TRBJ2-1	CATAPREARYNEQFF	TGTGCCACTGCTCCCCGGGAGGCCCGTTACAATGAGCAGTTCTTC
-	TRBV2	-	TRBJ2-1	CASSALGTTNNEQFF	TGTGCCAGCAGTGCCTTAGGGACCACCAACAATGAGCAGTTCTTC
once	TRBV29-1	TRBD2	TRBJ2-3	CSVGTGTSGREGTQYF	TGCAGCGTCGGCACCGGGACTAGCGGAAGAGAGGGTACGCAGTATTTT
-	TRBV2	-	TRBJ2-7	CASRDGSIGSYEQYF	TGTGCCAGCAGGGACGGGTCTATAGGCTCCTACGAGCAGTACTTC
-	TRBV27	TRBD1	TRBJ2-4	CASGYRGHIQYF	TGTGCCAGCGGATACAGGGGACACATTCAGTACTTC
-	TRBV4-3	TRBD2	TRBJ2-7	CAPLPVSGRASSYEQYF	TGCGCCCCTCTCCCGGTTAGCGGGAGGGCCTCTTCCTACGAGCAGTACTTC
-	TRBV28	TRBD1	TRBJ1-5	CASRPTPGQRGIQPQHF	TGTGCCAGCAGACCGACCCCGGGACAGAGAGGAATTCAGCCCCAGCATTTT
-	TRBV30	-	TRBJ2-2	CACRLGLLTGELFF	TGTGCCTGCCGTCTTGGACTACTCACCGGGGAGCTGTTTTTT
-	TRBV30	-	TRBJ2-1	CAWRSGGYNEQFF	TGTGCCTGGAGGTCGGGCGGATACAATGAGCAGTTCTTC
-	TRBV19	-	TRBJ2-2	CASSPFDRPNTGELFF	TGTGCCAGTAGCCCCTTCGACAGACCGAACACCGGGGAGCTGTTTTTT
-	TRBV19	TRBD1	TRBJ2-5	CASSVAGGAETQYF	TGTGCCAGTAGTGTGGCAGGGGGCGCGGAGACCCAGTACTTC
-	TRBV10-3	-	TRBJ1-1	CAISEAAVNTEAFF	TGTGCCATCAGTGAGGCGGCAGTGAACACTGAAGCTTTCTTT
-	TRBV5-6	-	TRBJ2-3	CASSLVETANLDTQYF	TGTGCCAGCAGCTTGGTGGAGACTGCAAACTTAGATACGCAGTATTTT
-	TRBV6-5	-	TRBJ2-1	CASSYFGEQFF	TGTGCCAGCAGTTACTTTGGAGAGCAGTTCTTC
-	TRBV7-9	TRBD1	TRBJ2-5	CASSLGGQGQETQYF	TGTGCCAGCAGCTTGGGGGGACAGGGCCAAGAGACCCAGTACTTC
-	TRBV4-1	-	TRBJ1-1	CASSQQGEAFF	TGCGCCAGCAGCCAACAGGGGGAAGCTTTCTTT